The 24 T cell receptor beta chains reported below all come from one sample, sequenced in a study of resident and recirculating memory T cells in vitiligo. Sequenced by immunoSEQ multiplex PCR; TCRdb stores in-frame clones only, minus some. This table holds 70,000 or so clones, roughly 90% found once. The sample consisted of blood. Receptors originate from a male donor with vitiligo.

This chain links TRBV27 with TRBJ1-2; D uncertain. Trimming took off 1 base at V and 0 bases at J, with 9 bases between the two ends. The CDR3 runs 15 residues. CDR1 and CDR2 from the germline V gene are MNHEY and SMNVEV (reference sequence). The CDR3 loop reads CASSLFGGANYGYTF. CDR3 in DNA: TGTGCCAGCAGTTTATTTGGAGGAGCTAACTATGGCTACACCTTC.

This chain connects TRBV18 to TRBJ2-7; 10 positions agree with TRBD1. Germline-derived CDR1 and CDR2 are KGHSH and LQKENI. V lost 0 bases, J lost 4 bases, and 3 bases stayed unmatched. The CDR3 sequence is 15 residues long. CDR3 protein: CASSPPGQGNYEQYF. CDR3 nucleotides: TGTGCCAGCTCACCACCGGGACAGGGGAATTACGAGCAGTACTTC.

V usage is TRBV9 and J usage is TRBJ1-6; D is uncertain. The germline CDR1 and CDR2 sequences are SGDLS and YYNGEE. The CDR3 is 14 residues long. V dropped 0 bases and J dropped 6 bases, with 7 bases sitting between them. CDR3 sequence reads: CASSVGSGNSPLHF. CDR3 nucleotides: TGTGCCAGCAGCGTAGGGAGCGGTAATTCACCCCTCCACTTT.

The rearrangement joins TRBV21-1 to TRBJ1-5; the table's D gene call, TRBD1, was not cross checked with the DNA. TRBV21-1 is a pseudogene. The CDR3 extends over 16 amino acids. The CDR3 DNA follows: TGTGCCAGCAGCAAACATCGGACAGGGGTTTGGCAGCCCCAGCATTTT. This codes for CASSKHRTGVWQPQHF.

This sequence joins TRBV5-1 and TRBJ1-5; D may be TRBD1 (5 bases). Germline CDR1 and CDR2: SGHRS and YFSETQ. The ends were cut back, 4 bases at V and 6 bases at J, with 11 bases in the middle. The CDR3 sequence is 13 residues long. The CDR3 bases are TGCGCCAGCAGCCCCATGGGGGGTCAGCCCCAGCATTTT. Translating gives CASSPMGGQPQHF.

The chain has TRBV7-8 and TRBJ1-3; D not resolved. Trimming took 0 bases from V and 3 from J, leaving 6 bases between them. Germline V lookup: CDR1 SGHVS, CDR2 FQNEAQ. This CDR3 is built from 14 residues. In DNA, the CDR3 is TGTGCCAGCAGCTTAGCCGGAGTTGGAAACACCATATATTTT. Residues: CASSLAGVGNTIYF.

The chain recombines TRBV9 with TRBJ2-4, with 11 bases identical to TRBD2. The CDR3 runs to 16 residues. The germline V gene encodes CDR1 SGDLS and CDR2 YYNGEE. After removal of 3 bases from V and 0 bases from J, the junction contained 2 bases not matched to a gene. The chain's CDR3 is CASSASGGLAKNIQYF. The DNA for the CDR3 is TGTGCCAGCAGCGCTAGCGGGGGGCTAGCCAAAAACATTCAGTACTTC.

This chain uses TRBV5-1 with TRBJ1-1, with 8 bases identical to TRBD1. Germline values: CDR1 SGHRS, CDR2 YFSETQ. The CDR3 spans 18 residues. After removal of 4 bases from V and 0 bases from J, the junction contained 14 bases not matched to a gene. Here the CDR3 reads CASSEGQGKATLNTEAFF. CDR3 coding DNA: TGCGCCAGCAGCGAAGGACAGGGCAAGGCCACCTTGAACACTGAAGCTTTCTTT.

The chain uses TRBV19 and TRBJ1-2; D gene ambiguous. Trimming cost V 7 bases and J 4 bases, with 16 bases left between them. Per germline, CDR1 LNHDA and CDR2 SQIVND (reference sequence). This CDR3 is built from 14 residues. CDR3 coding DNA: TGTGCCAGTACCGGGAAAGGGCCTGTCTATGGCTACACCTTC. This encodes CASTGKGPVYGYTF.

The gene calls are TRBV5-1 and TRBJ2-2, with TRBD2 matching over 8 bases. Losses at the gene ends were 4 bases for V and 5 bases for J; bases not matched to a gene: 7. The CDR3 consists of 15 residues. Germline V gene sequence: CDR1 SGHRS, CDR2 YFSETQ. Here the CDR3 DNA reads TGCGCCAGCAGCGTGGGGACTAGTTGGACCGGGGAGCTGTTTTTT. This codes for CASSVGTSWTGELFF.

Only one count was recorded for this clone. This rearrangement joins TRBV6-5 to TRBJ2-7; TRBD1 aligns across 9 bases. The CDR3 has 15 amino acids. J was trimmed by 3 bases and V by 6 bases; bases with no gene match: 9. CDR1 MNHEY and CDR2 SVGAGI come from the germline V gene. The CDR3 is CASSRPGDRDYEQYF. CDR3 DNA sequence: TGTGCCAGCAGCCGGCCGGGGGACAGGGACTACGAGCAGTACTTC.

The chain uses TRBV4-3 and TRBJ1-4, with D hard to call. The ends were cut back, 4 bases at V and 12 bases at J, with 15 bases in the middle. The V gene's germline CDR1 is LGHNA and CDR2 YSLEER. The CDR3 spans 13 residues. For the CDR3, the DNA is TGCGCCAGCAGCCGAGACGAGACTGGTGAACTGTTTTTT. As protein: CASSRDETGELFF.

This rearrangement joins TRBV5-4 to TRBJ2-3, with TRBD2 matching over 11 bases. V shed 6 bases and J 4 bases; nucleotides not matched to a gene: 4. Germline CDR1 SGHNT, CDR2 YYREEE (reference sequence). This CDR3 region has 14 residues. DNA for the CDR3: TGTGCCAGCACCGGGACTAGCGGCTCAGATACGCAGTATTTT. It specifies CASTGTSGSDTQYF.

The chain is built from TRBV9 and TRBJ1-5, with D possibly matching TRBD1 (5 bases). Trimming took 4 bases from V and 7 from J, leaving 15 bases between them. This CDR3 comprises 14 residues. CDR1 is SGDLS, CDR2 YYNGEE, per germline. The CDR3 DNA reads as TGTGCCAGCAGCCCAAGCGGGGGAGGCCAGCCCCAGCATTTT. Its translation: CASSPSGGGQPQHF.

This clone is medium-sized in the sample. J is TRBJ1-2 and V is TRBV13, with 9 positions matching TRBD1. The CDR3 length is 14 residues. Germline CDR1 and CDR2: PRHDT and FYEKMQ (reference sequence). With V trimmed by 0 bases and J by 7 bases, 3 bases remained unmatched. As DNA, the CDR3 is TGTGCCAGCAGCTTAGGGACAGGGGGTTTTGGCTACACCTTC. It specifies CASSLGTGGFGYTF.

The J gene is TRBJ2-7, the V gene TRBV5-1; TRBD1 aligns across 7 bases. The V gene end was trimmed by 4 bases and the J gene end by 6 bases; junction bases not matched to a gene: 10. CDR1 and CDR2 from the germline V gene are SGHRS and YFSETQ. CDR3 size: 14 residues. CDR3 nucleotide sequence: TGCGCCAGCAGCGCAGTGACAGGGAGAGGCGAGCAGTACTTC. It translates to CASSAVTGRGEQYF.

This chain uses TRBV11-2 with TRBJ2-4, with D tentatively TRBD2 (5 bases). Germline V gene data show CDR1 as SGHAT and CDR2 as FQNNGV. CDR3 length: 13 amino acids. The ends were cut back, 5 bases at V and 9 bases at J, with 14 bases in the middle. CDR3 amino acids: CASSSTFGGIQYF. The CDR3 nucleotides are TGTGCCAGCAGCAGCACTTTCGGAGGCATTCAGTACTTC. Supplemented by reference TRBV11-2 and TRBJ2-4, the full variable domain reads EAGVAQSPRYKIIEKRQSVAFWCNPISGHATLYWYQQILGQGPKLLIQFQNNGVVDDSQLPKDRFSAERLKGVDSTLKIQPAKLEDSAVYLCASSSTFGGIQYFGAGTRLSVL.

The chain combines TRBV7-6 with TRBJ2-1, with no clear D. Deletions cut 1 base from V and 5 bases from J, with 6 bases between. From germline, CDR1 is SGHVS and CDR2 FNYEAQ. This CDR3 is 13 amino acids long. CDR3: CASSLGVNNEQFF. CDR3 nucleotides: TGTGCCAGCAGCTTAGGTGTCAACAATGAGCAGTTCTTC.

Regarding this clone: The junction departs from the called germline gene at one end, perhaps through a read error. J is TRBJ1-6 and V is TRBV5-5; TRBD1 matches 9 bases. Germline values: CDR1 SGHKS, CDR2 YYEKEE (reference sequence). The CDR3 is 18 amino acids. The CDR3, as DNA: TGTGCCAGCAGATTGGACCGACGGGACAGGGCTTCTAATTCACCCCTCCACTTT. It specifies CASRLDRRDRASNSPLHF.

V is TRBV28 and J is TRBJ1-1; D perhaps matches TRBD1 (5 bases). The CDR3 runs 13 residues. Germline V gene lookup returns CDR1 MDHEN and CDR2 SYDVKM. Trimming pared 5 bases from V and 0 bases from J, leaving 7 bases between. The CDR3 loop reads CASSKTVNTEAFF. The CDR3 coding sequence is TGTGCCAGCAGTAAGACAGTGAACACTGAAGCTTTCTTT.

The V gene is TRBV9, the J gene TRBJ2-7; 8 bases agree with TRBD1. CDR3 length equals 13 residues. Trimming cost V 4 bases and J 5 bases; bases outside gene matches: 5. The germline gives CDR1 SGDLS, CDR2 YYNGEE. Here the CDR3 reads CASSKTGVDEQYF. CDR3 DNA sequence: TGTGCCAGCAGCAAGACAGGGGTTGACGAGCAGTACTTC.

The chain uses TRBV27 and TRBJ1-5, with 7 bases identical to TRBD1. This CDR3 is 14 amino acids long. Per the germline V gene, CDR1 is MNHEY and CDR2 is SMNVEV (reference sequence). J gave up 9 bases and V 4 bases, and 9 bases lay outside the gene matches. For the CDR3, the DNA is TGTGCCAGCAGTTCCGACAGGGCCGGAGGGCCCCAGCATTTT. Its translation is CASSSDRAGGPQHF.

V is TRBV7-3 and J is TRBJ2-3, with 12 bases fitting TRBD2. This CDR3 spans 16 amino acids. Germline loops: CDR1 SGHTA, CDR2 FQGTGA. The J segment lost 2 bases and the V segment lost 5 bases, leaving 5 bases of the junction unmatched. The CDR3 DNA follows: TGTGCCAGCAGCCTCGGACTAGCGGGGAACACAGATACGCAGTATTTT. Residues: CASSLGLAGNTDTQYF.

The V call is TRBV18, the J call TRBJ1-4; D not certain. The CDR3 totals 13 residues. CDR1 is KGHSH and CDR2 is LQKENI in the germline V gene. The V gene lost 3 bases and the J gene lost 4 bases, with 6 bases spanning the gap. CDR3 region: CASSPGLNEKLFF. CDR3 bases: TGTGCCAGCTCACCGGGCCTTAATGAAAAACTGTTTTTT.